Listed below are T cell receptor beta chains from one sample, sequenced in a study of blood T cell repertoires in COVID-19. Clones were sequenced by immunoSEQ multiplex PCR, and TCRdb holds only the in-frame ones, with some missing. The sample has hundreds of thousands of clones, under 85% seen once. The sample was peripheral blood. The receptors were gathered from a woman between 35 and 50 years old with active or convalescent COVID-19. The CDR3 runs from the conserved cysteine through the conserved F or W. The D gene is left open where the match is weak. The size field is filled for only some rows; it gives once, few, many or a size class.

J	D	size	V	CDR3	DNA
TRBJ1-5	-	-	TRBV6-5	CASRGRQANQPQHF	TGTGCCAGCAGAGGCCGACAGGCCAATCAGCCCCAGCATTTT
TRBJ2-7	TRBD1	-	TRBV9	CASSVAGQGYEQYF	TGTGCCAGCAGCGTAGCGGGACAGGGGTACGAGCAGTACTTC
TRBJ1-1	-	-	TRBV24-1	CATTYHPYDRNTEAFF	TGTGCCACCACCTATCATCCCTATGACAGGAACACTGAAGCTTTCTTT
TRBJ2-1	TRBD1	-	TRBV7-2	CASSSTGGWYNEQFF	TGTGCCAGCAGCTCGACAGGGGGTTGGTACAATGAGCAGTTCTTC
TRBJ1-1	-	-	TRBV5-1	CASSPAWVNGDTEAFF	TGCGCCAGCAGCCCGGCTTGGGTTAACGGGGACACTGAAGCTTTCTTT
TRBJ2-4	-	-	TRBV28	CASSLLGSAAKNIQYF	TGTGCCAGCAGTTTATTGGGGAGTGCGGCCAAAAACATTCAGTACTTC
TRBJ2-5	TRBD2	-	TRBV15	CATSTLAGGQETQYF	TGTGCCACCAGCACACTAGCGGGGGGACAAGAGACCCAGTACTTC
TRBJ2-6	-	-	TRBV15	CATSRDGSSGANVLTF	TGTGCCACCAGCAGAGATGGTAGTTCTGGGGCCAACGTCCTGACTTTC
TRBJ2-7	TRBD1	-	TRBV5-1	CASATGNSYEQYF	TGCGCCAGCGCGACAGGGAACTCCTACGAGCAGTACTTC
TRBJ2-3	-	-	TRBV6-2/TRBV6-3	CASSVTGRGASNTQYF	TGTGCCAGCAGCGTAACAGGGAGAGGTGCGAGCAATACGCAGTATTTT
TRBJ1-2	-	-	TRBV7-9	CASSLDGAAGYTF	TGTGCCAGCAGCTTAGATGGGGCAGCTGGCTACACCTTC
TRBJ1-2	TRBD1	-	TRBV6-5	CASSYMGTAYGYTF	TGTGCCAGCAGTTACATGGGGACAGCCTATGGCTACACCTTC
TRBJ1-5	-	few	TRBV12-3/TRBV12-4	CASSPGGNQPQHF	TGTGCCAGCAGTCCAGGGGGCAATCAGCCCCAGCATTTT
TRBJ1-4	TRBD1	-	TRBV5-1	CASSLTGAATNEKLFF	TGCGCCAGCAGCTTAACAGGGGCGGCAACTAATGAAAAACTGTTTTTT
TRBJ1-2	TRBD1	-	TRBV11-2	CASSLDRGRGYTF	TGTGCCAGCAGCTTAGACAGGGGGAGAGGCTACACCTTC
TRBJ1-1	-	-	TRBV9	CASSSQGNTEAFF	TGTGCCAGCAGCTCCCAGGGGAACACTGAAGCTTTCTTT
TRBJ1-6	-	-	TRBV3-1/TRBV3-2	CASSLQSQSYNSPLHF	TGTGCCAGCAGCCTCCAATCACAGAGCTATAATTCACCCCTCCACTTT
TRBJ1-2	-	-	TRBV4-1	CASSQAQGTNYGYTF	TGCGCCAGCAGCCAAGCGCAGGGAACTAACTATGGCTACACCTTC
TRBJ1-3	-	many	TRBV30	CAWSTPGGTPGNTIYF	TGTGCCTGGAGTACCCCGGGAGGGACACCCGGAAACACCATATATTTT
TRBJ2-3	TRBD2	-	TRBV5-1	CASSLPSGGLADTQYF	TGCGCCAGCAGCTTACCCAGCGGGGGCCTGGCAGATACGCAGTATTTT
TRBJ1-2	-	once	TRBV28	CASFSLPLNYGYTF	TGTGCCAGCTTCTCCCTCCCACTTAACTATGGCTACACCTTC
TRBJ1-3	-	-	TRBV19	CASEQRDIGNTIYF	TGTGCCAGTGAGCAACGGGACATCGGAAACACCATATATTTT
TRBJ1-6	-	-	TRBV5-8	CASTSGPNSPLHF	TGTGCCAGCACCTCAGGGCCTAATTCACCCCTCCACTTT
TRBJ2-7	-	-	TRBV10-3	CAISTQAYEQYF	TGTGCCATCAGCACCCAGGCCTACGAGCAGTACTTC
TRBJ1-5	-	-	TRBV5-1	CASSLGTGNQPQHF	TGCGCCAGCAGCTTGGGTACGGGCAATCAGCCCCAGCATTTT
TRBJ2-7	-	few	TRBV7-3	CASSLDPSGVQYF	TGTGCCAGCAGCTTAGACCCATCAGGCGTGCAGTACTTC
TRBJ1-5	TRBD1	-	TRBV2	CASSVGQGNQPQHF	TGTGCCAGCAGTGTAGGACAGGGCAATCAGCCCCAGCATTTT
TRBJ2-3	TRBD1	-	TRBV14	CASSRRTGPGSTDTQYF	TGTGCCAGCAGCCGCAGGACAGGGCCAGGGAGCACAGATACGCAGTATTTT
TRBJ1-5	TRBD1	few	TRBV19	CASNYADRGYEQPQHF	TGTGCCAGTAATTACGCCGACAGGGGGTACGAGCAGCCCCAGCATTTT
TRBJ1-5	TRBD1	few	TRBV23-1	CASSQSTGAYSNQPQHF	TGCGCCAGCAGTCAATCGACAGGGGCTTATAGCAATCAGCCCCAGCATTTT
TRBJ2-2	-	-	TRBV15	CATSRDLKRRTDTGELFF	TGTGCCACCAGCAGAGATTTGAAACGGAGGACAGACACCGGGGAGCTGTTTTTT
TRBJ1-5	-	-	TRBV21-1	CASSKAGFIGGLYGQPQHF	TGTGCCAGCAGCAAAGCTGGCTTCATAGGAGGGCTTTATGGTCAGCCCCAGCATTTT
TRBJ1-5	TRBD1	-	TRBV7-9	CASSLGGTGVSTPQHF	TGTGCCAGCAGCTTAGGGGGGACAGGGGTAAGTACCCCCCAGCATTTT
TRBJ2-1	-	few	TRBV15	CATSRDPGPEQFF	TGTGCCACCAGCAGAGATCCTGGGCCTGAGCAGTTCTTC
TRBJ1-3	-	few	TRBV7-2	CASSLDSFQGPSGNTIYF	TGTGCCAGCAGCTTAGATTCGTTCCAGGGGCCCTCTGGAAACACCATATATTTT
TRBJ2-4	TRBD1	-	TRBV7-9	CASSPPRPGQGSF	TGTGCCAGCAGCCCTCCCCGACCGGGACAGGGTTCCTTC
TRBJ1-3	-	-	TRBV7-2	CASSPNPPGSTGNTIYF	TGTGCCAGCAGCCCCAACCCTCCAGGGTCGACTGGAAACACCATATATTTT
TRBJ1-1	-	-	TRBV3-1/TRBV3-2	CASSQVGGATEAFF	TGTGCCAGCAGCCAAGTGGGGGGAGCCACTGAAGCTTTCTTT
TRBJ1-1	-	-	TRBV5-1	CASSPGLSQTEAFF	TGCGCCAGCAGCCCCGGACTGTCCCAAACTGAAGCTTTCTTT
TRBJ2-5	-	-	TRBV15	CATSRDPGGQETQYF	TGTGCCACCAGCAGAGATCCAGGGGGGCAAGAGACCCAGTACTTC
TRBJ2-4	-	-	TRBV4-1	CASSQVGLAKNIQYF	TGCGCCAGCAGCCAAGTTGGGCTAGCCAAAAACATTCAGTACTTC
TRBJ1-1	-	-	TRBV2	CASSARRGDTEAFF	TGTGCCAGCAGCGCACGCCGGGGGGACACTGAAGCTTTCTTT
TRBJ1-5	-	-	TRBV19	CASSIGVIVLAGVNQPQHF	TGTGCCAGTAGTATTGGGGTTATAGTGCTGGCCGGGGTCAATCAGCCCCAGCATTTT
TRBJ2-3	-	once	TRBV19	CASTPGQGPATQYF	TGTGCCAGTACCCCCGGGCAGGGGCCGGCTACGCAGTATTTT
TRBJ1-3	-	once	TRBV5-5	CASSLDRPFSGNTIYF	TGTGCCAGCAGCTTGGACAGACCATTCTCTGGAAACACCATATATTTT
TRBJ2-3	-	-	TRBV25-1	CASSGLEQGSTDTQYF	TGTGCCAGCAGTGGCCTCGAACAGGGCTCCACAGATACGCAGTATTTT
TRBJ2-5	TRBD2	-	TRBV11-2	CASSLGAGDGETQYF	TGTGCCAGCAGCTTAGGAGCGGGGGACGGGGAGACCCAGTACTTC
TRBJ1-2	TRBD1	-	TRBV5-1	CASRPTGGYGYTF	TGCGCCAGCCGACCGACAGGGGGCTATGGCTACACCTTC
TRBJ2-7	-	-	TRBV9	CASSVGQRASYEQYF	TGTGCCAGCAGCGTAGGTCAGCGGGCCTCCTACGAGCAGTACTTC
TRBJ2-2	TRBD1	few	TRBV5-5	CASKSGGADTGELFF	TGTGCCAGCAAGTCAGGGGGCGCGGACACCGGGGAGCTGTTTTTT
TRBJ2-2	-	-	TRBV2	CASNIRFTGELFF	TGTGCCAGCAATATTCGGTTCACCGGGGAGCTGTTTTTT